The clone carrying this TCR beta chain is medium-sized by share. This entry comes from a study of tumor-infiltrating lymphocytes in oesophageal squamous cell carcinoma. V gave up 2 bases and J gave up 2 bases, with 7 bases separating them. This CDR3 region has 13 residues. The germline CDR1 and CDR2 sequences are SGHRS and YFSETQ. TCRdb itself ran the PCR reads through MiXCR, one entry per CDR3 protein. The table has around 13,000 distinct CDR3 sequences, 58% seen once. Sequencing was performed on esophageal tumor tissue. The chain is built from TRBV5-1 and TRBJ1-2, with D unclear. The receptor was derived from a female donor with esophageal squamous cell carcinoma. CDR3 DNA sequence: TGCGCCAGCAGCTTCCAGGAGAACTATGGCTACACCTTC. It is translated as CASSFQENYGYTF.